Listed below are T cell receptor beta chains from one sample, sequenced in a study of T cell changes during pregnancy in multiple sclerosis. Sequencing used immunoSEQ multiplex PCR; TCRdb keeps in-frame clones, though not all of them. Of approximately 89,000 clones listed, around 94% are singletons. Sequenced material: peripheral blood, taken in the third trimester of pregnancy. The receptor source for this set is a female donor with multiple sclerosis, enrolled in a pregnancy study. CDR3s leave out the opening cysteine and the closing phenylalanine or tryptophan. The order of the fields is V gene, CDR3 protein.

V gene: TRBV6-1
CDR3 protein: ASCSFVADTQY

V gene: TRBV5-6
CDR3 protein: ASSWYRGPGNTIY

V gene: TRBV4-1
CDR3 protein: ASSQDEERYTDTQY

V gene: TRBV4-3
CDR3 protein: ASSPQTGLNEQF

V gene: TRBV4-1
CDR3 protein: ASSQVAGGFNEQF

V gene: TRBV9
CDR3 protein: ASSVGIVSYEQY

V gene: TRBV5-6
CDR3 protein: ASSLEHEQY

V gene: TRBV9
CDR3 protein: ASSAGGGYGYT

V gene: TRBV7-6
CDR3 protein: ASSPASGGRGETQY

V gene: TRBV2
CDR3 protein: ASSVRGTDTQY

V gene: TRBV5-1
CDR3 protein: ASSSQNNYGYT

V gene: TRBV18
CDR3 protein: ASSLKPTGAKDHTQY

V gene: TRBV2
CDR3 protein: ASSDGGLAGGPRYEQY

V gene: TRBV2
CDR3 protein: ASSRTSGSFGGELF

V gene: TRBV9
CDR3 protein: ASSVLGAPNEKLF

V gene: TRBV9
CDR3 protein: ASSAQSGGNNEQF

V gene: TRBV7-2
CDR3 protein: ASSLATESYGYT

V gene: TRBV13
CDR3 protein: ASSGGQGSLRYEQY

V gene: TRBV11-2
CDR3 protein: ASSYGQDPTGYT

V gene: TRBV27
CDR3 protein: ASSSLGGHNYNEQF

V gene: TRBV5-5
CDR3 protein: ASSWGGSTEAF

V gene: TRBV19
CDR3 protein: ASSKQGSRSYNEQF

V gene: TRBV9
CDR3 protein: ASSVGQGARKNTEAF

V gene: TRBV4-1
CDR3 protein: ASSPLGTANTEAF

V gene: TRBV29-1
CDR3 protein: SVVREGYEQY

V gene: TRBV7-2
CDR3 protein: ASSLAGVGAGNTIY

V gene: TRBV5-1
CDR3 protein: ASSLVQGPYEQY

V gene: TRBV18
CDR3 protein: ASSPKRGIKELASSYEQY

V gene: TRBV12-5
CDR3 protein: ASGLVLGVPVEQY

V gene: TRBV6-5
CDR3 protein: ASSRLGASYEQY

V gene: TRBV7-8
CDR3 protein: ASSSNTGLGTDTQY

V gene: TRBV29-1
CDR3 protein: SVRNTGELF

V gene: TRBV27
CDR3 protein: ASSFSTSAADTQY

V gene: TRBV5-1
CDR3 protein: ASSTDMADGYT

V gene: TRBV7-2
CDR3 protein: ASSFTSGRRDTQY

V gene: TRBV4-2
CDR3 protein: ASSQDGGSPYNEQF

V gene: TRBV11-2
CDR3 protein: ASSLSRGNYGYT

V gene: TRBV2
CDR3 protein: ASSGTSGGNTGELF

V gene: TRBV2
CDR3 protein: ASRRIQGPSEQY

V gene: TRBV19
CDR3 protein: ASSPDRVQPQH

V gene: TRBV28
CDR3 protein: ATRQLNQPQH

V gene: TRBV19
CDR3 protein: ASQGQDEQF

V gene: TRBV19
CDR3 protein: ASSIDGQLGAF

V gene: TRBV30
CDR3 protein: AWTPGKAGSPLH

V gene: TRBV10-2
CDR3 protein: ASAENTEAF

V gene: TRBV2
CDR3 protein: ASSEKQGATGEQY